This TCR beta chain comes out of a study of blood T cells in healthy people across ages. Study as a whole: Capture by template switching was about one barcoded beta molecule per two T cells.

V shed 5 bases, J shed 4 bases, and the junction held 12 bases outside the gene matches. The CDR3 is 19 amino acids. Details on this clonotype: Its cognate antigen is unknown.

It was with a sample-barcoded 5' primer and a J-beta primer mix that a second PCR of roughly 7 to 12 cycles was run. TCRdb fed the 5' RACE reads into MiXCR, producing one record per CDR3 protein. Of roughly 1,500,000 distinct CDR3 sequences in the sample, 42% were seen once. Study-wide results and caveats: Observed TCR beta diversity per million T cells went down as age went up. This fall followed a roughly linear course with age.

The amount of total RNA extracted per sample was at least 6 micrograms. The sequencing sample was made of blood. The source of this sequence is a woman in her late teens or twenties in good health. The chain links TRBV12-3 or TRBV12-4 to TRBJ2-2; 14 bases agree with TRBD2. CDR3 nucleotides: TGTGCCAGCAGTCCAGCACCGGGACTAGCGGGAGTACGCACCGGGGAGCTGTTTTTT. As protein: CASSPAPGLAGVRTGELFF.